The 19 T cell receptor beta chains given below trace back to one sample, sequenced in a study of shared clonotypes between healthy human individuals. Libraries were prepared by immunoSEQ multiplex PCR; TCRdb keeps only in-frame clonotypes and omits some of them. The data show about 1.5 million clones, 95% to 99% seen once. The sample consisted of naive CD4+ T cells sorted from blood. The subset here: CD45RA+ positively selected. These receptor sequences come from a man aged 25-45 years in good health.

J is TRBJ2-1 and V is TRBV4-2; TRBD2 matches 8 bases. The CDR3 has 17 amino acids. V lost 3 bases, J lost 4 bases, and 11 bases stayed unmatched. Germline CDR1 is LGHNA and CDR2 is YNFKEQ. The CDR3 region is CASSHPPGTSGYNEQFF. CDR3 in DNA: TGTGCCAGCAGCCATCCCCCCGGGACTAGTGGGTACAATGAGCAGTTCTTC.

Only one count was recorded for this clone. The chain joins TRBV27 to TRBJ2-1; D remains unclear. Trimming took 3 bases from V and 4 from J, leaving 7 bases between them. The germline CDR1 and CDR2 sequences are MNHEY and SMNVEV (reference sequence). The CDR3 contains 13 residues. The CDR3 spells CASSLDRYNEQFF. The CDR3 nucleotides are TGTGCCAGCAGTTTGGATCGGTACAATGAGCAGTTCTTC.

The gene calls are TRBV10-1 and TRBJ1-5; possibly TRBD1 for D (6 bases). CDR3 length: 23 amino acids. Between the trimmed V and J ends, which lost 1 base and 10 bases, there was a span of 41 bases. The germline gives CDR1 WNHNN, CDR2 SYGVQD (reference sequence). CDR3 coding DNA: TGCGCCAGCAGTGAGTTAAGAAAGGTGGGCAGGGGATACGGGTGGAAAATCGTCAGTCCCCAGCATTTT. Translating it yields CASSELRKVGRGYGWKIVSPQHF.

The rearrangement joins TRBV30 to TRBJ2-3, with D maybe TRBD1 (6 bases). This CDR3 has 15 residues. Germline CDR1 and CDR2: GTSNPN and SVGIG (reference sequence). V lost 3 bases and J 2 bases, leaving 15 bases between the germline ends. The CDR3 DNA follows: TGTGCCTGGAGGGCTTCTGGACAGCCCACAGATACGCAGTATTTT. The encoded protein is CAWRASGQPTDTQYF.

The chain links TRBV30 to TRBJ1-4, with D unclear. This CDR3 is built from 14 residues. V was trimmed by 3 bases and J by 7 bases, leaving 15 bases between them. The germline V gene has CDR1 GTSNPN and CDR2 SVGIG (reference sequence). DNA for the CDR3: TGTGCCTGGAGAGAGGGATTGGCCTTTGAAAAACTGTTTTTT. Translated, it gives CAWREGLAFEKLFF.

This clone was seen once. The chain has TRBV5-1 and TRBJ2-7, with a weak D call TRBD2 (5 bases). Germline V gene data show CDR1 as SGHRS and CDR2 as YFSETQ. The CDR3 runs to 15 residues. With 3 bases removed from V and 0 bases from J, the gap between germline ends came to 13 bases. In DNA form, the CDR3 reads TGCGCCAGCAGCTCGAGGGCGGTGTCCTCCTACGAGCAGTACTTC. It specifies CASSSRAVSSYEQYF.

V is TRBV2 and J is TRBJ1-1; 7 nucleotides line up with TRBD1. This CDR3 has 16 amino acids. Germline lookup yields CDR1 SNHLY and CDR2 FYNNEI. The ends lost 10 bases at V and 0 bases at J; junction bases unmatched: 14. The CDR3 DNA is TGTGCCAACTCTGGGACAGTCCGAGCCATGAACACTGAAGCTTTCTTT. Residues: CANSGTVRAMNTEAFF. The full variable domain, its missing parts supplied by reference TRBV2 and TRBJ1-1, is EPEVTQTPSHQVTQMGQEVILRCVPISNHLYFYWYRQILGQKVEFLVSFYNNEISEKSEIFDDQFSVERPDGSNFTLKIRSTKLEDSAMYFCANSGTVRAMNTEAFFGQGTRLTVV.

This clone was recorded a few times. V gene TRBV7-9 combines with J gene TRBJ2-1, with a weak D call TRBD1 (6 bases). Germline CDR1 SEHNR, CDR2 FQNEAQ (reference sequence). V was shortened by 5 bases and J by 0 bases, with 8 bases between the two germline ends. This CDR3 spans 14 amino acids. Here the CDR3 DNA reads TGTGCCAGCAGCGACAGGAGCTCCTACAATGAGCAGTTCTTC. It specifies CASSDRSSYNEQFF.

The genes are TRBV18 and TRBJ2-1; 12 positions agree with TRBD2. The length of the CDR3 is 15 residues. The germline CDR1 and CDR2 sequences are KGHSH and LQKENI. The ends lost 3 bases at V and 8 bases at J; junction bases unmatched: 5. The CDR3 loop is CASSPLAGGPHEQFF. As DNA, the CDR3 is TGTGCCAGCTCACCGCTAGCGGGAGGGCCCCATGAGCAGTTCTTC.

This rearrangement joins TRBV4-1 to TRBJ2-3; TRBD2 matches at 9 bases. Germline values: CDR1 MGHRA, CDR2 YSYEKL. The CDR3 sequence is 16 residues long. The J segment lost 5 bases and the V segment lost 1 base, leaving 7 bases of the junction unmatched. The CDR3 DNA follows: TGCGCCAGCAGCCAAGGAATAGCGGGAGTGGGAGATACGCAGTATTTT. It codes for CASSQGIAGVGDTQYF.

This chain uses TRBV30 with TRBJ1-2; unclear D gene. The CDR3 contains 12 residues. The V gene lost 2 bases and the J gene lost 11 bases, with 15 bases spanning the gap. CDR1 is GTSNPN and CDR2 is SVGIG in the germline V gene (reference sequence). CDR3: CAWSLSELDYTF. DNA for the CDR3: TGTGCCTGGAGTTTGTCAGAACTCGATTACACCTTC.

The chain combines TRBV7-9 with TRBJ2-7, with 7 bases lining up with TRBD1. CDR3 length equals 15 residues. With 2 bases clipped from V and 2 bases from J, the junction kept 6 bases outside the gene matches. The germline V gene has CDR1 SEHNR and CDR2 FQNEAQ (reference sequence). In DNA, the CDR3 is TGTGCCAGCAGCTTATTGGGACAGAAGACCTACGAGCAGTACTTC. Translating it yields CASSLLGQKTYEQYF.

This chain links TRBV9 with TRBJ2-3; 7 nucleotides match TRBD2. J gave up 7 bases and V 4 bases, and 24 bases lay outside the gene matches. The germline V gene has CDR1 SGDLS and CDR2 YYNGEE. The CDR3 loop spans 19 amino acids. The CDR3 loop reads CASSTLPGSSSGISYTQYF. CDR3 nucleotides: TGTGCCAGCAGCACCCTCCCCGGATCATCCAGCGGGATATCGTATACGCAGTATTTT.

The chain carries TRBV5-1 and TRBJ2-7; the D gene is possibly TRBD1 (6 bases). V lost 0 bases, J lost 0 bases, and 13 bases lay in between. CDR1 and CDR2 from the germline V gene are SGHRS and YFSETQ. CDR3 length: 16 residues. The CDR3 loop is CASSLESTGFSYEQYF. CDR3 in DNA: TGCGCCAGCAGCTTGGAATCGACAGGTTTCTCCTACGAGCAGTACTTC.

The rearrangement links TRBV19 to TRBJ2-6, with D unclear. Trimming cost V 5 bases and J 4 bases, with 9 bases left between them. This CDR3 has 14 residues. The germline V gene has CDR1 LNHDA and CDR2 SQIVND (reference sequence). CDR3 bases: TGTGCCAGTAGTTTTCTACACGGGGCCAACGTCCTGACTTTC. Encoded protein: CASSFLHGANVLTF.

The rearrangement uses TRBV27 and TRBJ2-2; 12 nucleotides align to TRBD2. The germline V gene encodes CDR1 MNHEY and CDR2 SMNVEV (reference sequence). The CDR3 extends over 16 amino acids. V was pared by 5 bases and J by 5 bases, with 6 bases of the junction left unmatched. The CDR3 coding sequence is TGTGCCAGCAGTCAGACTAGCGGGAGAGGGACCGGGGAGCTGTTTTTT. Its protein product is CASSQTSGRGTGELFF.

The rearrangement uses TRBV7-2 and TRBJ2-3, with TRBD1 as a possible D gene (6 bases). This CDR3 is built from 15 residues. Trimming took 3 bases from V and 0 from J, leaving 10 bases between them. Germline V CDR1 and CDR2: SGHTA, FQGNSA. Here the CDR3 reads CASSFRGLSTDTQYF. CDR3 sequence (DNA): TGTGCCAGCAGCTTCAGGGGATTAAGCACAGATACGCAGTATTTT. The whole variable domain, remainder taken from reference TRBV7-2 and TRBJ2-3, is GAGVSQSPSNKVTEKGKDVELRCDPISGHTALYWYRQSLGQGLEFLIYFQGNSAPDKSGLPSDRFSAERTGGSVSTLTIQRTQQEDSAVYLCASSFRGLSTDTQYFGPGTRLTVL.

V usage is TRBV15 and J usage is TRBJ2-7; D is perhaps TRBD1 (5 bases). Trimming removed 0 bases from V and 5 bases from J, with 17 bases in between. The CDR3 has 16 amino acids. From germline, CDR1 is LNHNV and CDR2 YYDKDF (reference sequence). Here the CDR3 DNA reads TGTGCCACCAGCAGAGATAGGCCAGGGAAGTTCGACGAGCAGTACTTC. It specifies CATSRDRPGKFDEQYF. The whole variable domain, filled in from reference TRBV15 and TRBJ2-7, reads DAMVIQNPRYQVTQFGKPVTLSCSQTLNHNVMYWYQQKSSQAPKLLFHYYDKDFNNEADTPDNFQSRRPNTSFCFLDIRSPGLGDTAMYLCATSRDRPGKFDEQYFGPGTRLTVT.

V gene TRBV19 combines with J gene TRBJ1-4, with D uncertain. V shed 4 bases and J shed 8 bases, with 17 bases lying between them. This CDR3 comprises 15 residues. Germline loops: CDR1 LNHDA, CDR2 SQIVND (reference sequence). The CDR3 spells CASSTHLLQGEKLFF. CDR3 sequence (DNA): TGTGCCAGTAGTACCCACTTGCTGCAAGGAGAAAAACTGTTTTTT.